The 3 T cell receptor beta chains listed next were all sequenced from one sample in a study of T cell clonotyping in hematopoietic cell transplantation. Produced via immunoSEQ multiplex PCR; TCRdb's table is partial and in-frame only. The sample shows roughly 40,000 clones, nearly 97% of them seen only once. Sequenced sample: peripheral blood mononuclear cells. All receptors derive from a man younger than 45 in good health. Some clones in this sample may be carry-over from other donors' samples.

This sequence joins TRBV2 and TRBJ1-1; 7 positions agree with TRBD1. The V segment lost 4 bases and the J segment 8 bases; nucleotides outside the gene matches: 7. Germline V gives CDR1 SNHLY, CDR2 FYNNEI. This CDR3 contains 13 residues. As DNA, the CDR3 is TGTGCCAGCAGTGTGTGGCAGGGGGTCGAAGCTTTCTTT. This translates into CASSVWQGVEAFF.

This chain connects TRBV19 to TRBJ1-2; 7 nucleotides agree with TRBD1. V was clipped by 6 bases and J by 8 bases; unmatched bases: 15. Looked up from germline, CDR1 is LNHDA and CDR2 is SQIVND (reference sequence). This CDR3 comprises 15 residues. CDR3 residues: CASRLSGQILDGYTF. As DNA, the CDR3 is TGTGCCAGTAGACTGTCGGGACAGATCTTAGACGGCTACACCTTC.

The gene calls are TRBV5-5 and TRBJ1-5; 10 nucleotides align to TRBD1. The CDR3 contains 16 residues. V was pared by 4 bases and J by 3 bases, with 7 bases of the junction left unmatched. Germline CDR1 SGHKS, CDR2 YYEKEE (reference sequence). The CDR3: CASSQTGTGANQPQHF. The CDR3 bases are TGTGCCAGCAGCCAAACCGGGACAGGGGCCAATCAGCCCCAGCATTTT.